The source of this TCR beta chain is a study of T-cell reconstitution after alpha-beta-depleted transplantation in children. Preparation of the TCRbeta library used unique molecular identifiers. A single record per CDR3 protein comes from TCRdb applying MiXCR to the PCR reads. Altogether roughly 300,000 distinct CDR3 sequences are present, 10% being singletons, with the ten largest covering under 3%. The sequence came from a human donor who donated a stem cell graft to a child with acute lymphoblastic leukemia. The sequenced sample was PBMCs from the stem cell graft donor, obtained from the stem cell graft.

CDR3 sequence (DNA): TGCGCCAGCAGCTTGGGACAGGGGTCTTTGACCCAGTACTTC. It yields the protein CASSLGQGSLTQYF. The gene calls are TRBV5-1 and TRBJ2-5; 8 bases agree with TRBD1. The trim removed 0 bases at V and 7 bases at J, leaving 5 bases unmatched. The CDR3 consists of 14 residues. Germline V CDR1 and CDR2: SGHRS, YFSETQ. Looking up the rest from reference TRBV5-1 and TRBJ2-5 gives the full variable domain: KAGVTQTPRYLIKTRGQQVTLSCSPISGHRSVSWYQQTPGQGLQFLFEYFSETQRNKGNFPGRFSGRQFSNSRSEMNVSTLELGDSALYLCASSLGQGSLTQYFGPGTRLLVL.